The rows below give T cell receptor beta chains drawn from one sample of a study of shared clonotypes between healthy human individuals. Sequencing was performed with immunoSEQ multiplex PCR; in TCRdb, only in-frame clones are kept and a portion is missing. The sample carries around 600,000 clones, approximately 95% recorded once. The sample comprised naive CD8+ T cells sorted from blood. The receptors originated from a woman younger than 45 in good health. Both conserved end residues are part of each CDR3. D genes are given only for firm matches. Where a row states a size, it is once, few, many or the class of an expanded clone; other rows omit it.

J gene | D gene | clone size | V gene | CDR3 DNA | CDR3 protein
TRBJ1-3 | . | . | TRBV10-3 | TGTGCCTACCGGGACGGCAGAAACACCATATATTTT | CAYRDGRNTIYF
TRBJ2-2 | . | . | TRBV12-5 | TGTGCTAGTGGCCCCGGACCAGTCACCGGGGAGCTGTTTTTT | CASGPGPVTGELFF
TRBJ1-1 | . | . | TRBV27 | TGTGCCACCACTGAGGGGGGTGAAGCTTTCTTT | CATTEGGEAFF
TRBJ1-5 | . | . | TRBV28 | TGTGCCAGCAGTTTCAAGCCGCATCAGCCCCAGCATTTT | CASSFKPHQPQHF
TRBJ2-7 | TRBD1 | . | TRBV29-1 | TGCAGCGTTGAATCCCCGGGACAGGACTCCTACGAGCAGTACTTC | CSVESPGQDSYEQYF
TRBJ1-4 | . | . | TRBV7-2 | TGTGCCAGCAGCTTAGTTGGATCAGAGGGGGAAAAACTGTTTTTT | CASSLVGSEGEKLFF
TRBJ2-5 | . | . | TRBV28 | TGTGCCAGCAGTTCGTATAGGTACCAAGAGACCCAGTACTTC | CASSSYRYQETQYF
TRBJ2-5 | . | . | TRBV7-9 | TGTGCCAGCAGCTTAAAACCAAGGCAAGAGACCCAGTACTTC | CASSLKPRQETQYF
TRBJ2-1 | . | . | TRBV28 | TGTGCCAGCAATCCGGGGGAAAGCTCCTACAATGAGCAGTTCTTC | CASNPGESSYNEQFF
TRBJ2-7 | TRBD2 | . | TRBV19 | TGTGCCAGTAGTACCTTAGCGGGAGAGAGTTACGAGCAGTACTTC | CASSTLAGESYEQYF
TRBJ2-7 | . | few | TRBV10-2 | TGCGCCAGCAGTGACAGGTTCTACGAGCAGTACTTC | CASSDRFYEQYF
TRBJ2-7 | TRBD2 | once | TRBV28 | TGTGCCAGCAGTTTTTTGGCTAGCGGGAGGTACGAGCAGTACTTC | CASSFLASGRYEQYF
TRBJ2-3 | TRBD2 | . | TRBV2 | TGTGCCAGCACTCTAAAGCGGCGGGAGGTCACAGATACGCAGTATTTT | CASTLKRREVTDTQYF
TRBJ1-3 | . | . | TRBV28 | TGTGCCACCAATCCCCAGGGCTACTCTGGAAACACCATATATTTT | CATNPQGYSGNTIYF
TRBJ2-4 | . | . | TRBV23-1 | TGCGCCAGAATGTGGCTGGGGGCCAAAAACATTCAGTACTTC | CARMWLGAKNIQYF
TRBJ1-5 | TRBD1 | . | TRBV28 | TGTGCCAGCAGTTTTCGGACAGGGAATCAGCCCCAGCATTTT | CASSFRTGNQPQHF